A selection of T cell receptor beta chains follows, all from one sample in a study of response to subunit inactivated influenza vaccine. TCRdb analysed the RT-PCR reads with MiXCR anew, one entry per CDR3 protein. The data show about 700,000 distinct CDR3 sequences, approximately 15% seen once. The sample here was PBMCs from blood, taken 14 days before vaccination. The receptors derive from a man in his fifties or sixties who received an inactivated influenza vaccine. Both conserved end residues are part of each CDR3. A D gene is named only where the DNA matches it firmly. Some rows have no size entry. The others give once, few or many, or a class for an expanded clone.

v_call: TRBV7-9; j_call: TRBJ1-5; clone_size: few; d_call: TRBD1; cdr3_aa: CASSPGQGENQPQHF; cdr3_nt: TGTGCCAGCAGCCCGGGACAGGGAGAAAATCAGCCCCAGCATTTT
v_call: TRBV7-3; j_call: TRBJ2-4; clone_size: few; d_call: TRBD1; cdr3_aa: CASSLNHRGDIQYF; cdr3_nt: TGTGCCAGCAGCTTAAATCACAGGGGAGACATTCAGTACTTC
v_call: TRBV18; j_call: TRBJ2-5; clone_size: NA; d_call: TRBD2; cdr3_aa: CASSPRTTSAQETQYF; cdr3_nt: TGTGCCAGCTCACCACGTACGACTAGCGCCCAAGAGACCCAGTACTTC
v_call: TRBV2; j_call: TRBJ2-1; clone_size: few; d_call: TRBD2; cdr3_aa: CASSDLGGSNEQFF; cdr3_nt: TGTGCCAGCAGTGATCTCGGCGGGAGCAATGAGCAGTTCTTC
v_call: TRBV4-3; j_call: TRBJ2-5; clone_size: NA; d_call: NA; cdr3_aa: CASSQDWADQETQYF; cdr3_nt: TGCGCCAGCAGCCAAGATTGGGCCGATCAAGAGACCCAGTACTTC
v_call: TRBV7-2; j_call: TRBJ2-3; clone_size: many; d_call: NA; cdr3_aa: CASSRRSSTDTQYF; cdr3_nt: TGTGCCAGCAGTCGGCGGAGCTCGACAGATACGCAGTATTTT
v_call: TRBV6-5; j_call: TRBJ2-7; clone_size: NA; d_call: NA; cdr3_aa: CASSYSQGLSYEQYF; cdr3_nt: TGTGCCAGCAGTTACTCCCAAGGGTTATCCTACGAGCAGTACTTC
v_call: TRBV10-3; j_call: TRBJ2-3; clone_size: once; d_call: TRBD2; cdr3_aa: CAISPSGRVAQYF; cdr3_nt: TGTGCCATCAGTCCCAGCGGGAGAGTCGCGCAGTATTTT
v_call: TRBV27; j_call: TRBJ1-3; clone_size: many; d_call: NA; cdr3_aa: CASSPDSGSGNTIYF; cdr3_nt: TGTGCCAGCAGCCCTGACAGTGGGTCTGGAAACACCATATATTTT
v_call: TRBV3-1; j_call: TRBJ1-5; clone_size: few; d_call: NA; cdr3_aa: CASSQQRGQPQHF; cdr3_nt: TGTGCCAGCAGCCAGCAGAGAGGCCAGCCCCAGCATTTT
v_call: TRBV7-8; j_call: TRBJ2-5; clone_size: few; d_call: NA; cdr3_aa: CASSLDLALYQETQYF; cdr3_nt: TGTGCCAGCAGCTTAGATCTAGCGTTGTACCAAGAGACCCAGTACTTC
v_call: TRBV4-2; j_call: TRBJ2-2; clone_size: few; d_call: NA; cdr3_aa: CASSQASSGELFF; cdr3_nt: TGTGCCAGCAGCCAAGCTTCATCGGGGGAGCTGTTTTTT
v_call: TRBV24-1; j_call: TRBJ2-3; clone_size: NA; d_call: NA; cdr3_aa: CATSDSRDQLPDTQYF; cdr3_nt: TGTGCCACCAGTGATTCCCGGGACCAGCTCCCAGATACGCAGTATTTT
v_call: TRBV5-1; j_call: TRBJ2-3; clone_size: few; d_call: NA; cdr3_aa: CASTLHSTDTQYF; cdr3_nt: TGCGCCAGCACCTTACACTCCACAGATACGCAGTATTTT
v_call: TRBV7-9; j_call: TRBJ1-1; clone_size: many; d_call: NA; cdr3_aa: CASSRGTDSEAFF; cdr3_nt: TGTGCCAGCAGCCGCGGCACTGACAGTGAAGCTTTCTTT
v_call: TRBV18; j_call: TRBJ1-5; clone_size: NA; d_call: NA; cdr3_aa: CASSPEGGNQPQHF; cdr3_nt: TGTGCCAGCTCACCCGAGGGGGGAAATCAGCCCCAGCATTTT
v_call: TRBV4-2; j_call: TRBJ1-5; clone_size: NA; d_call: NA; cdr3_aa: CASSQEWGRGQPQHF; cdr3_nt: TGTGCCAGCAGCCAAGAATGGGGGAGGGGTCAGCCCCAGCATTTT
v_call: TRBV5-1; j_call: TRBJ1-2; clone_size: NA; d_call: NA; cdr3_aa: CASSLGEVDSRSYGYTF; cdr3_nt: TGCGCCAGCAGCTTGGGAGAGGTTGACAGCCGTTCCTATGGCTACACCTTC
v_call: TRBV20-1; j_call: TRBJ2-5; clone_size: many; d_call: TRBD1; cdr3_aa: CSTGQGQETQYF; cdr3_nt: TGCAGTACTGGACAGGGCCAAGAGACCCAGTACTTC
v_call: TRBV12-3/TRBV12-4; j_call: TRBJ2-3; clone_size: NA; d_call: NA; cdr3_aa: CASPDGTDTQYF; cdr3_nt: TGTGCCAGCCCCGACGGCACAGATACGCAGTATTTT
v_call: TRBV18; j_call: TRBJ2-7; clone_size: few; d_call: TRBD2; cdr3_aa: CASSPGEGRWEQYF; cdr3_nt: TGTGCCAGCTCACCTGGGGAGGGCAGGTGGGAGCAGTACTTC
v_call: TRBV4-3; j_call: TRBJ2-2; clone_size: few; d_call: NA; cdr3_aa: CASSPFGTSLVGELFF; cdr3_nt: TGCGCCAGCAGCCCATTCGGAACTAGCTTAGTCGGGGAGCTGTTTTTT
v_call: TRBV20-1; j_call: TRBJ2-7; clone_size: few; d_call: TRBD2; cdr3_aa: CSARDYSGSTYEQYF; cdr3_nt: TGCAGTGCTAGAGATTACAGCGGGAGTACGTACGAGCAGTACTTC
v_call: TRBV6-2/TRBV6-3; j_call: TRBJ1-6; clone_size: few; d_call: NA; cdr3_aa: CASSHPQDRPNSPLHF; cdr3_nt: TGTGCCAGCAGCCATCCTCAGGACAGACCAAATTCACCCCTCCACTTT
v_call: TRBV6-5; j_call: TRBJ1-3; clone_size: NA; d_call: NA; cdr3_aa: CASSYGAGGNTIYF; cdr3_nt: TGTGCCAGCAGTTACGGCGCGGGGGGAAACACCATATATTTT
v_call: TRBV6-2/TRBV6-3; j_call: TRBJ2-3; clone_size: NA; d_call: TRBD2; cdr3_aa: CASSILAGVPDTQYF; cdr3_nt: TGTGCCAGCAGCATACTAGCGGGGGTCCCTGATACGCAGTATTTT
v_call: TRBV6-2/TRBV6-3; j_call: TRBJ1-1; clone_size: few; d_call: NA; cdr3_aa: CASSGLPGEMFPEAFF; cdr3_nt: TGTGCCAGCAGCGGCTTGCCGGGCGAAATGTTCCCTGAAGCTTTCTTT
v_call: TRBV7-2; j_call: TRBJ2-2; clone_size: few; d_call: NA; cdr3_aa: CASNRDSNTGELFF; cdr3_nt: TGTGCCAGCAACAGGGACTCGAACACCGGGGAGCTGTTTTTT
v_call: TRBV5-1; j_call: TRBJ2-1; clone_size: few; d_call: NA; cdr3_aa: CASSLGHPGYNEQFF; cdr3_nt: TGCGCCAGCAGCTTGGGGCATCCAGGCTACAATGAGCAGTTCTTC
v_call: TRBV5-1; j_call: TRBJ2-5; clone_size: NA; d_call: NA; cdr3_aa: CASSLAVRYGTQYF; cdr3_nt: TGCGCCAGCAGCTTGGCGGTTCGGTACGGGACCCAGTACTTC
v_call: TRBV15; j_call: TRBJ1-5; clone_size: NA; d_call: NA; cdr3_aa: CATSRDFDVGQPQHF; cdr3_nt: TGTGCCACCAGCAGAGATTTCGATGTGGGTCAGCCCCAGCATTTT
v_call: TRBV6-2/TRBV6-3; j_call: TRBJ2-7; clone_size: many; d_call: NA; cdr3_aa: CASSNGQLASSYEQYF; cdr3_nt: TGTGCCAGCAGCAACGGACAGCTTGCTAGCTCCTACGAGCAGTACTTC
v_call: TRBV12-3/TRBV12-4; j_call: TRBJ2-7; clone_size: many; d_call: NA; cdr3_aa: CASSFAGSSRGRKYEQYF; cdr3_nt: TGTGCCAGCAGTTTCGCCGGTAGCTCCAGGGGCCGAAAATACGAGCAGTACTTC
v_call: TRBV7-3; j_call: TRBJ2-5; clone_size: NA; d_call: TRBD2; cdr3_aa: CASSLRTSGRAWETQYF; cdr3_nt: TGTGCCAGCAGCCTCCGAACTAGCGGGAGGGCCTGGGAGACCCAGTACTTC
v_call: TRBV28; j_call: TRBJ2-4; clone_size: NA; d_call: NA; cdr3_aa: CASSSRGGPGNIQYF; cdr3_nt: TGTGCCAGCAGTTCAAGGGGTGGACCGGGGAACATTCAGTACTTC
v_call: TRBV7-2; j_call: TRBJ2-1; clone_size: NA; d_call: TRBD2; cdr3_aa: CASSFPSGRSSYNEQFF; cdr3_nt: TGTGCCAGCAGCTTTCCTAGCGGGAGGAGCTCCTACAATGAGCAGTTCTTC
v_call: TRBV10-3; j_call: TRBJ2-1; clone_size: many; d_call: NA; cdr3_aa: CAISDLDTSSYNEQFF; cdr3_nt: TGTGCCATCAGTGACTTGGACACGAGCTCCTACAATGAGCAGTTCTTC
v_call: TRBV4-2; j_call: TRBJ1-2; clone_size: many; d_call: NA; cdr3_aa: CASSQEDQDGRYTF; cdr3_nt: TGTGCCAGCAGCCAAGAAGACCAGGACGGGCGGTACACCTTC